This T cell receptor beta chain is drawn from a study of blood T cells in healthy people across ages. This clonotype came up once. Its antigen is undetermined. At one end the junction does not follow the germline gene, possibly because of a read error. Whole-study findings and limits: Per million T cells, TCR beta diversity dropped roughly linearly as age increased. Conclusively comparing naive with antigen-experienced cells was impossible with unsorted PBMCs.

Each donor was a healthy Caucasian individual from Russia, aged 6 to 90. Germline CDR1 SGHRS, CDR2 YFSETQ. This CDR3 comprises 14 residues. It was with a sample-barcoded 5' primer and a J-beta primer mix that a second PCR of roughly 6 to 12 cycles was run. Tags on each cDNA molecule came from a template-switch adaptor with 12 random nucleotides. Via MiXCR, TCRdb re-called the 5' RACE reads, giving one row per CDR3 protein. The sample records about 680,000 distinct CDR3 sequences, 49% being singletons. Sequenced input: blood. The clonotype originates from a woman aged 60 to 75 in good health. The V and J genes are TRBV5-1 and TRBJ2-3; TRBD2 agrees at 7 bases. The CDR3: CASSSTSEADMQYF. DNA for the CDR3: TGCGCCAGCAGCTCAACTAGCGAGGCAGATATGCAGTATTTT.